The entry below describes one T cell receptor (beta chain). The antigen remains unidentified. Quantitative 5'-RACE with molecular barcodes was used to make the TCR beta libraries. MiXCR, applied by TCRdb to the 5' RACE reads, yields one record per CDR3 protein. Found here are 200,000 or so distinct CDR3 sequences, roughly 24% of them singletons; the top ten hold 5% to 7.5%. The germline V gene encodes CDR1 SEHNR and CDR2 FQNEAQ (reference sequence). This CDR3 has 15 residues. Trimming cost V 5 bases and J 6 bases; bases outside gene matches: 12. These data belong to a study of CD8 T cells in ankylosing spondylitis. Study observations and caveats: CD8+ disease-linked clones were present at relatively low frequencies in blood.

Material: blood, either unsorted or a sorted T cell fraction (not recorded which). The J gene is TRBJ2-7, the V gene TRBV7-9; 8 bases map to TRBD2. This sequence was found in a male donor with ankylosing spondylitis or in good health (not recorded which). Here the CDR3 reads CASSLGGAYVVEQYF. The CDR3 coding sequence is TGTGCCAGCAGCCTCGGGGGGGCGTACGTTGTCGAGCAGTACTTC.